Listed below are T cell receptor beta chains from one sample, sequenced in a study of blood T cells in healthy people across ages. From the 5' RACE reads, TCRdb called clonotypes with MiXCR, one entry per CDR3 protein. The table includes hundreds of thousands of distinct CDR3 sequences, under 25% detected once. The sample was blood. The origin of the receptors is an older man in good health. Both conserved end residues are part of each CDR3. The size of a clone is reported for some rows only, either as once, few or many, or as a class for expanded clones.

clone size	V gene	J gene	CDR3 protein
-	TRBV6-6	TRBJ1-1	CASSLDRGAEAFF
-	TRBV6-5	TRBJ2-7	CASSQRTSSGEQYF
-	TRBV21-1	TRBJ1-2	CASSNQTSQGSYDYTF
-	TRBV29-1	TRBJ1-1	CSVEGRVTEAFF
once	TRBV4-1	TRBJ1-5	CASSQSTGNQPQHF
-	TRBV29-1	TRBJ2-6	CSVEERRGPGANVLTF
-	TRBV27	TRBJ2-7	CASSLRWEGPYEQYF
few	TRBV15	TRBJ2-1	CATSGGGLSANEQFF
many	TRBV5-1	TRBJ2-7	CASSLEREQYF
-	TRBV7-2	TRBJ2-5	CASSRGVDQETQYF
-	TRBV29-1	TRBJ2-1	CSVSGRESYNEQFF
few	TRBV7-6	TRBJ1-4	CASSLQTTNEKLFF
few	TRBV19	TRBJ1-2	CASSESGTGLNYGYTF
few	TRBV7-9	-	CASSPRTSGNPYEQYF
few	TRBV7-7	TRBJ2-5	CASSSYRELAGETQYF
many	TRBV20-1	TRBJ2-7	CSAEAGNGYEQYF
-	TRBV6-2/TRBV6-3	TRBJ2-7	CACSPRTSGSVYEQYF
-	TRBV5-1	TRBJ2-3	CASSTGTGDPDTQYF
many	TRBV9	TRBJ2-5	CASSVLAGIQETQYF
-	TRBV5-1	TRBJ2-3	CASSPSGGATDTQYF
-	TRBV10-3	TRBJ2-3	CAISEWGRAGDTQYF
few	TRBV5-1	TRBJ2-5	CASSLVSSGRGETQYF
-	TRBV27	TRBJ2-7	CASSLGTSETYEQYF
few	TRBV6-5	TRBJ2-2	CASSYGKIGTGELFF
few	TRBV20-1	TRBJ2-1	CSASRTSGNNEQFF
few	TRBV3-1	TRBJ2-7	CASSLGLRRDEQYF
-	TRBV25-1	-	CASNAGTGNFYEQYF
few	TRBV7-9	TRBJ1-2	CASSLWSGSNYGYTF
-	TRBV28	-	CASTSQGNEQFF
-	TRBV4-3	TRBJ2-4	CASSQDAAAKNIQYF
many	TRBV20-1	TRBJ2-5	CSARDLGNQETQYF
many	TRBV5-1	-	CASSLGGVYNEQFF
-	TRBV16	TRBJ1-1	CASSPTDRGAQAFF
-	TRBV3-1	TRBJ2-5	CASSHNHPMAETQYF
-	TRBV20-1	TRBJ2-3	CSASTGGIREYTDTQYF
-	TRBV6-5	TRBJ2-7	CASSPPGQHYEQYF
-	TRBV28	TRBJ1-2	CASSFEGGYTF
few	TRBV5-5	TRBJ1-5	CASSPEAGIQPQHF
-	TRBV9	TRBJ1-4	CASSVEGSGFGEKLFF
few	TRBV20-1	TRBJ2-5	CSADWLKVVTQYF
many	TRBV7-2	TRBJ1-4	CASSLSGDNEKLFF
-	TRBV20-1	TRBJ2-2	CSASLSNQNTGELFF
-	TRBV7-2	TRBJ2-5	CASSRGSMGVETQYF
few	TRBV20-1	TRBJ2-1	CSAVRQIGLEYPFF
-	TRBV28	TRBJ2-1	CASMPSGIYNEQFF
-	TRBV6-2/TRBV6-3	TRBJ2-1	CASTHRTGRNEQFF
-	TRBV20-1	TRBJ2-5	CSAPPGTGGRETQYF
-	TRBV7-9	TRBJ2-4	CASTRTSGGKNIQYF
-	TRBV12-3/TRBV12-4	TRBJ2-3	CASSNARTDTQYF
many	TRBV19	TRBJ2-7	CASSIATGVEQYF
few	TRBV20-1	TRBJ2-5	CSARISGPNQETQYF
few	TRBV24-1	TRBJ2-7	CATSDPAGGDYEQYF
-	TRBV18	TRBJ1-3	CASSPSTLITSGNTIYF
-	TRBV7-9	TRBJ1-1	CASTAPVGFGTEAFF
-	TRBV19	TRBJ2-1	CASSSSGLAENNEQFF